The next 18 T cell receptor beta chains were all read from a single sample in a study of CD8 T cells in ankylosing spondylitis (dated by TCRdb to between 2016 and 2019). Broad study findings and their caveats: Blood from ankylosing spondylitis patients appeared to be characterized by a TCR beta motif composed of under ten highly homologous amino acid variants.

Receptor libraries were prepared by 5' RACE. The sequencer was an Illumina HiSeq 2500. The public reads were quality trimmed at Q25 with fastp and then assembled into clones with MiXCR by TCRdb, keeping productive beta chains. Each CDR3 protein appears once, grouped with its most common genes and DNA. In this sample the table shows almost 400,000 distinct CDR3 sequences, about a fifth of which occur a single time. Roughly a sixth of the sample lies in the top ten. Antigen specificity for these receptors is unknown. The sequenced sample consisted of blood, either unsorted or a sorted T cell fraction (not recorded which). These receptor sequences come from a male donor with ankylosing spondylitis.

The genes are TRBV18 and TRBJ2-7; D possibly corresponds to TRBD1 (6 bases). Trimming cost V 5 bases and J 0 bases, with 20 bases left between them. This CDR3 is 17 amino acids long. CDR1 and CDR2 (germline): KGHSH, LQKENI. The CDR3: CASSSFNAEGGSYEQYF. For the CDR3, the DNA is TGTGCCAGCTCATCGTTTAATGCTGAAGGGGGCTCCTACGAGCAGTACTTC.

The chain recombines TRBV28 with TRBJ2-3, with D perhaps matching TRBD2 (6 bases). Per the germline V gene, CDR1 is MDHEN and CDR2 is SYDVKM. The CDR3 has 13 residues. With 1 base removed from V and 11 bases from J, the gap between germline ends came to 13 bases. The CDR3 reads CASSLSEAGRQYF. CDR3 DNA sequence: TGTGCCAGCAGTTTATCGGAAGCGGGCAGGCAGTATTTT.

This clonotype was seen more than once but under ten times. The chain uses TRBV24-1 and TRBJ2-7; D not certain. Germline CDR1 KGHDR, CDR2 SFDVKD. The length of the CDR3 is 14 residues. V was shortened by 12 bases and J by 3 bases, with 20 bases between the two germline ends. The CDR3 DNA is TGTGCCCATTCGGCGGAACTTCCGCTCTACGAGCAGTACTTC. Residues: CAHSAELPLYEQYF.

The chain has TRBV5-1 and TRBJ2-1, with TRBD1 as a possible D gene (6 bases). CDR3 length equals 15 residues. Germline V CDR1 and CDR2: SGHRS, YFSETQ. The V end was cut by 3 bases, the J end by 0 bases, with 10 bases between. The CDR3 nucleotides are TGCGCCAGCAGCTCCGGGACACCCTCCTACAATGAGCAGTTCTTC. Protein: CASSSGTPSYNEQFF. The complete variable domain, with remaining parts taken from reference TRBV5-1 and TRBJ2-1, reads KAGVTQTPRYLIKTRGQQVTLSCSPISGHRSVSWYQQTPGQGLQFLFEYFSETQRNKGNFPGRFSGRQFSNSRSEMNVSTLELGDSALYLCASSSGTPSYNEQFFGPGTRLTVL.

This clonotype turned up a few times. The CDR3 is CASSVADRASGTGELFF. The CDR3 nucleotides are TGTGCCAGCAGCGTAGCGGACAGGGCGTCGGGCACCGGGGAGCTGTTTTTT. The chain employs TRBV9 and TRBJ2-2; 8 bases are a match to TRBD1. The CDR3 spans 17 residues. Germline loops: CDR1 SGDLS, CDR2 YYNGEE. J lost 4 bases, V lost 0 bases, and 8 bases had no gene match.

This clonotype came up a few times. The V gene is TRBV7-2, the J gene TRBJ2-3; 7 bases agree with TRBD2. CDR3 length: 17 residues. In germline, CDR1 is SGHTA, CDR2 FQGNSA. V lost 5 bases and J lost 4; bases outside the gene matches: 15. CDR3: CASSITPAGRKADTQYF. The DNA for the CDR3 is TGTGCCAGCAGCATTACTCCAGCGGGACGGAAGGCAGATACGCAGTATTTT. Looking up the rest from reference TRBV7-2 and TRBJ2-3 gives the full variable domain: GAGVSQSPSNKVTEKGKDVELRCDPISGHTALYWYRQSLGQGLEFLIYFQGNSAPDKSGLPSDRFSAERTGGSVSTLTIQRTQQEDSAVYLCASSITPAGRKADTQYFGPGTRLTVL.

The J gene is TRBJ2-7, the V gene TRBV2; a possible D gene is TRBD2 (5 bases). The length of the CDR3 is 16 residues. V dropped 6 bases and J dropped 2 bases, with 20 bases sitting between them. CDR1 and CDR2 (germline): SNHLY, FYNNEI. The CDR3 DNA sequence: TGTGCCAGCAGCGATACTGGACTCTCGGTTACCTACGAGCAGTACTTC. It codes for CASSDTGLSVTYEQYF.

This clonotype was seen a handful of times. The chain joins TRBV20-1 to TRBJ1-4; 9 positions match TRBD1. CDR1 and CDR2 from the germline V gene are DFQATT and SNEGSKA (reference sequence). Trimming at V came to 0 bases and at J to 4 bases, leaving 3 bases not matched to a gene. The CDR3 has 15 amino acids. The CDR3 loop reads CSAREQDRGNEKLFF. CDR3 sequence (DNA): TGCAGTGCTAGAGAGCAGGACAGGGGTAATGAAAAACTGTTTTTT.

This chain uses TRBV7-2 with TRBJ2-5; TRBD1 is a possible D gene (5 bases). CDR1 and CDR2 from the germline V gene are SGHTA and FQGNSA. Deletions cut 2 bases from V and 2 bases from J, with 12 bases between. CDR3 size: 15 residues. DNA of the CDR3: TGTGCCAGCAGCTTATATTGGACAACACAAGAGACCCAGTACTTC. Protein sequence: CASSLYWTTQETQYF.

This chain connects TRBV10-3 to TRBJ2-1, with D perhaps matching TRBD1 (5 bases). Germline assignment: CDR1 ENHRY and CDR2 SYGVKD. Deletions cut 6 bases from V and 8 bases from J, with 11 bases between. This CDR3 has 12 residues. CDR3: CAIRRDSDEQFF. As DNA, the CDR3 is TGTGCCATCAGGAGAGACAGCGATGAGCAGTTCTTC.

In its sample, this clonotype was seen a few times. This sequence joins TRBV6-1 and TRBJ2-1; the match to TRBD2 covers 7 bases. V trimming: 8 bases; J trimming: 5 bases; junction bases outside the gene matches: 9. Germline CDR1 MNHNS, CDR2 SASEGT. CDR3 length: 14 amino acids. This CDR3 reads CASELARAHNEQFF. The CDR3 nucleotides read TGTGCCAGCGAACTAGCGAGAGCCCACAATGAGCAGTTCTTC.

J is TRBJ2-3 and V is TRBV7-9; the D gene is possibly TRBD1 (6 bases). V lost 0 bases, J lost 1 base, and 8 bases lay in between. CDR1 is SEHNR and CDR2 is FQNEAQ in the germline V gene (reference sequence). CDR3 length: 15 residues. CDR3: CASSLAQGGTDTQYF. The CDR3 DNA sequence: TGTGCCAGCAGCTTAGCACAGGGAGGCACAGATACGCAGTATTTT.

Only a few counts were recorded for this clonotype. The chain employs TRBV29-1 and TRBJ2-7, with a tentative D call TRBD1 (7 bases). This CDR3 has 17 residues. CDR1 is SQVTM and CDR2 is ANQGSEA in the germline V gene. V gave up 2 bases and J gave up 0 bases, with 20 bases separating them. The DNA for the CDR3 is TGCAGCGTTGAAAGAGTGGGGGGCAGGGGGAGCTCCTACGAGCAGTACTTC. It is translated as CSVERVGGRGSSYEQYF.

The V and J genes are TRBV10-3 and TRBJ2-1, with D uncertain. CDR1 ENHRY and CDR2 SYGVKD come from the germline V gene. Trimming removed 8 bases from V and 1 base from J, with 15 bases in between. CDR3 size: 15 residues. In nucleotides, the CDR3 is TGTGCCATCCTGTCGGTGGATCGGTCCTACAATGAGCAGTTCTTC. Translation gives CAILSVDRSYNEQFF.

The chain has TRBV30 and TRBJ1-4; possibly TRBD1 for D (6 bases). V lost 8 bases and J lost 3, with 13 bases in between. Germline V lookup: CDR1 GTSNPN, CDR2 SVGIG (reference sequence). This CDR3 is built from 13 residues. The CDR3 spells CARNRAPNEKLFF. CDR3 DNA: TGTGCCCGAAACAGGGCCCCTAATGAAAAACTGTTTTTT.

The rearrangement links TRBV19 to TRBJ1-6, with 10 positions matching TRBD1. The CDR3 runs 19 residues. V was pared by 8 bases and J by 9 bases, with 22 bases of the junction left unmatched. The germline V gene has CDR1 LNHDA and CDR2 SQIVND (reference sequence). The CDR3 spells CASSPIPIRRQGAGSPLHF. The CDR3 coding sequence is TGTGCCAGTTCGCCGATCCCCATCCGGCGACAGGGGGCCGGTTCACCCCTCCACTTT.

This clonotype has more than one count but fewer than ten. The rearrangement uses TRBV19 and TRBJ2-4; 11 bases are a match to TRBD2. This CDR3 comprises 16 residues. The germline V gene has CDR1 LNHDA and CDR2 SQIVND (reference sequence). Trimming removed 5 bases from V and 6 bases from J; junction bases left unmatched: 9. The CDR3 protein is CASSPIAGGPRNIQYF. CDR3 DNA: TGTGCCAGTAGTCCGATAGCGGGAGGGCCGCGAAACATTCAGTACTTC.

The gene calls are TRBV29-1 and TRBJ1-1, with 7 nucleotides matching TRBD1. The CDR3 runs to 13 residues. V trimming: 3 bases; J trimming: 1 base; junction bases outside the gene matches: 2. Looked up from germline, CDR1 is SQVTM and CDR2 is ANQGSEA. The CDR3 nucleotides read TGCAGCGTTGACAGGGGGGCGAACACTGAAGCTTTCTTT. Translation: CSVDRGANTEAFF. The whole variable domain, filled in from reference TRBV29-1 and TRBJ1-1, reads SAVISQKPSRDICQRGTSLTIQCQVDSQVTMMFWYRQQPGQSLTLIATANQGSEATYESGFVIDKFPISRPNLTFSTLTVSNMSPEDSSIYLCSVDRGANTEAFFGQGTRLTVV.